A selection of T cell receptor beta chains follows, all from one sample in a study of shared clonotypes between healthy human individuals. Sequencing used immunoSEQ multiplex PCR; TCRdb keeps in-frame clones, though not all of them. The profile shows about 1.1 million clones, around 77% of them singletons. The specimen was memory CD4+ T cells from PBMCs. These receptors were obtained from a young man in good health. Some clones in this sample may be carry-over from other donors' samples. Each CDR3 is given with its conserved first and last residue. A D gene is named only where the DNA matches it firmly. Size is omitted from some rows. Given values are once, few, many or a class for expanded clones.

j_call clone_size v_call d_call cdr3_aa cdr3_nt
TRBJ2-1 - TRBV7-2 - CASNPQGAYNEQFF TGTGCCAGCAACCCCCAGGGAGCCTACAATGAGCAGTTCTTC
TRBJ2-1 - TRBV7-9 - CASSLRGGEDNEQFF TGTGCCAGCAGCTTGAGGGGGGGTGAGGATAATGAGCAGTTCTTC
TRBJ1-3 - TRBV4-1 TRBD1 CASSQDKGQGARNTIYF TGCGCCAGCAGCCAAGATAAGGGGCAGGGGGCTAGAAACACCATATATTTT
TRBJ2-7 few TRBV27 TRBD2 CASSPGLAGGIYEQYF TGTGCCAGCAGTCCGGGACTAGCGGGAGGAATATACGAGCAGTACTTC
TRBJ1-1 - TRBV29-1 - CSASWGFLGTEAFF TGCAGCGCCTCTTGGGGGTTTTTGGGCACTGAAGCTTTCTTT
TRBJ2-3 once TRBV4-3 - CASSQEPPSSYTDTQYF TGCGCCAGCAGCCAGGAACCGCCTAGCTCGTACACAGATACGCAGTATTTT
TRBJ2-3 - TRBV5-1 - CASRPATNTDTQYF TGCGCCAGCAGGCCAGCCACTAACACAGATACGCAGTATTTT
TRBJ2-2 - TRBV15 TRBD2 CATRYGTSGGDTGELFF TGTGCCACCCGCTATGGGACTAGCGGGGGGGACACCGGGGAGCTGTTTTTT
TRBJ2-1 - TRBV28 - CASSIEGEQFF TGTGCCAGCAGTATAGAGGGTGAGCAGTTCTTC
TRBJ2-1 - TRBV4-1 TRBD2 CASRVRGLAGPWGNEQFF TGCGCCAGCAGAGTACGGGGACTAGCGGGCCCGTGGGGCAATGAGCAGTTCTTC
TRBJ2-5 - TRBV11-2 - CASSSTIRTGREETQYF TGTGCCAGCAGCTCGACTATACGGACAGGGAGGGAAGAGACCCAGTACTTC
TRBJ2-3 - TRBV28 TRBD1 CASKTRDRGRTSTDTQYF TGTGCCAGCAAGACCCGGGACAGGGGGCGGACGAGCACAGATACGCAGTATTTT
TRBJ1-1 - TRBV5-1 - CASGPGALNTEAFF TGCGCCAGCGGCCCGGGGGCCCTGAACACTGAAGCTTTCTTT
TRBJ1-1 - TRBV2 TRBD1 CASRPTGVGNTEAFF TGTGCCAGCAGGCCGACAGGGGTGGGGAACACTGAAGCTTTCTTT
TRBJ1-4 - TRBV4-3 - CASSQLTGTNEKLFF TGCGCCAGCAGCCAGCTAACAGGGACGAACGAAAAACTGTTTTTT
TRBJ1-1 few TRBV18 - CASSPVVANTEAFF TGTGCCAGCTCACCCGTCGTAGCAAACACTGAAGCTTTCTTT
TRBJ2-4 many TRBV2 - CASSESWLAKNIQYF TGTGCCAGCAGTGAATCGTGGTTAGCCAAAAACATTCAGTACTTC
TRBJ2-1 - TRBV2 TRBD2 CASTPTGTSGPYNEQFF TGTGCCAGCACTCCTACCGGGACTAGCGGCCCCTACAATGAGCAGTTCTTC